These 8 T cell receptor beta chains originate from one sample sequenced in a study of response to subunit inactivated influenza vaccine. TCRdb recomputed calls from the RT-PCR reads with MiXCR, one row per CDR3 protein. The table shows approximately 570,000 distinct CDR3 sequences, with approximately 7.6% occurring only once. The input for sequencing was PBMCs from blood, taken around 2 years after vaccination. These receptors all stem from a man between 50 and 75 years old who received an inactivated influenza vaccine.

This clonotype came up a few times. The CDR3 loop reads CATSRDRTGAPLHF. CDR3 nucleotide sequence: TGTGCCACCAGCAGAGACCGTACCGGGGCACCCCTCCACTTT. The genes are TRBV15 and TRBJ1-6; no definite D call. The germline V and J ends were trimmed by 0 bases and 11 bases, with 11 bases remaining between them. CDR1 is LNHNV, CDR2 YYDKDF, per germline (reference sequence). There are 14 residues in the CDR3.

This chain uses TRBV6-2 or TRBV6-3 with TRBJ2-1; the match to TRBD1 covers 8 bases. From germline, CDR1 is MNHEY and CDR2 SVGEGT. This CDR3 region has 17 residues. J lost 1 base, V lost 5 bases, and 10 bases had no gene match. The chain's CDR3 is CASSPKTGDPSYNEQFF. The CDR3 DNA reads as TGTGCCAGCAGTCCCAAGACAGGGGACCCATCCTACAATGAGCAGTTCTTC.

Only a few counts were recorded for this clonotype. As DNA, the CDR3 is TGTGCCAGCACCTTTAGCGGGGGAATAGATACGCAGTATTTT. It is translated as CASTFSGGIDTQYF. The rearrangement uses TRBV7-9 and TRBJ2-3; 9 bases line up with TRBD2. The CDR3 runs 14 residues. Trimming cost V 7 bases and J 5 bases; bases outside gene matches: 7. The germline V gene has CDR1 SEHNR and CDR2 FQNEAQ (reference sequence).

A few counts support this clonotype. The V gene is TRBV5-1, the J gene TRBJ2-1, with TRBD2 matching over 10 bases. The CDR3 length is 15 residues. The germline V gene has CDR1 SGHRS and CDR2 YFSETQ. Trimming removed 1 base from V and 6 bases from J; junction bases left unmatched: 4. The CDR3 sequence: CASSLSLAGANEQFF. DNA of the CDR3: TGCGCCAGCAGCTTGAGTCTAGCGGGAGCCAATGAGCAGTTCTTC.

V gene TRBV12-3 or TRBV12-4 combines with J gene TRBJ1-1, with a tentative D call TRBD1 (6 bases). CDR3 size: 13 residues. Trimming took off 6 bases at V and 1 base at J, with 9 bases between the two ends. For the CDR3, the DNA is TGTGCCAGCAGCGGACAGCAGAACACTGAAGCTTTCTTT. It codes for CASSGQQNTEAFF.

This clonotype has ten or more counts. V is TRBV4-3 and J is TRBJ1-6, with D unclear. CDR3 length equals 17 residues. The germline CDR1 and CDR2 sequences are LGHNA and YSLEER. V was cut by 0 bases and J by 9 bases, with 18 bases left in between. The CDR3 region is CASSQDGRTYTISPLHF. DNA for the CDR3: TGCGCCAGCAGCCAAGATGGACGGACCTACACCATTTCACCCCTCCACTTT.

The chain has TRBV10-3 and TRBJ2-7; the D gene is possibly TRBD1 (6 bases). The CDR3 loop spans 12 amino acids. V was pared by 10 bases and J by 2 bases, with 12 bases between. Germline V gene lookup returns CDR1 ENHRY and CDR2 SYGVKD. The CDR3 coding sequence is TGTGCCACGACGGACAGTCCCTACGAGCAGTACTTC. Its protein is CATTDSPYEQYF.

This clonotype was detected ten times or more. The chain joins TRBV29-1 to TRBJ2-1; D is uncertain. CDR1 and CDR2 (germline): SQVTM, ANQGSEA. Trimming shortened V by 4 bases and J by 10 bases, and 11 bases separated the two germline ends. The CDR3 has 11 amino acids. As DNA, the CDR3 is TGCAGCGTTGCCCAGCCACGGGAGCAGTTCTTC. Translating it yields CSVAQPREQFF.